This T cell receptor beta chain was found in a study of blood T cell repertoires in COVID-19. At the level of the study: PBMCs, B-cell-depleted T cells, or T cells provided the cDNA or gDNA that made up the material.

The protocol was immunoSEQ multiplex PCR, while the TCRdb copy is restricted to in-frame clones and leaves out a portion. Here the sample spans roughly 110,000 clones, around nine tenths being singletons. Losses at the gene ends were 1 base for V and 5 bases for J; bases not matched to a gene: 4. The CDR3 sequence is 15 residues long. Germline-derived CDR1 and CDR2 are SGHNT and YYREEE (reference sequence). This clonotype was obtained from a human donor with acute or convalescent COVID-19. The donor label of this sample is uncertain. This chain uses TRBV5-4 with TRBJ2-2, with 8 bases lining up with TRBD1. Material for sequencing was peripheral blood. The CDR3 reads CASSLPGGRTGELFF. CDR3 DNA sequence: TGTGCCAGCAGCTTGCCAGGGGGCCGAACCGGGGAGCTGTTTTTT. The full variable domain, with the rest looked up from reference TRBV5-4 and TRBJ2-2, is ETGVTQSPTHLIKTRGQQVTLRCSSQSGHNTVSWYQQALGQGPQFIFQYYREEENGRGNFPPRFSGLQFPNYSSELNVNALELDDSALYLCASSLPGGRTGELFFGEGSRLTVL.